This entry lists 30 T cell receptor beta chains sequenced from one sample in a study of OX40 agonist ivuxolimab in advanced cancers. Libraries were constructed by the immunoSEQ multiplex PCR assay. In its TCRdb copy, this immuneACCESS table keeps in-frame sequences only and misses some clones. Where compared with another copy, unresolved V genes explain less than half of these, and the others have no known cause. This sample comprises about 45,000 clones, 84% of them detected only once. 15% of the sample goes to the ten largest clones. The specimen was CD4+ or CD8+ T cells sorted from blood, collected in a trial of the OX40 agonist ivuxolimab. The source of these receptors is an adult with an advanced solid tumor such as melanoma, head and neck, liver or kidney cancer.

The chain links TRBV28 to TRBJ1-1; a weak D match, TRBD1 (6 bases). Germline V gene lookup returns CDR1 MDHEN and CDR2 SYDVKM. Trimming took off 5 bases at V and 5 bases at J, with 18 bases between the two ends. The CDR3 contains 15 residues. The CDR3 loop is CASSDQGRRATEAFF. The CDR3 nucleotides are TGTGCCAGCAGTGACCAGGGGCGCCGAGCGACTGAAGCTTTCTTT.

The chain links TRBV4-2 to TRBJ2-3, with 8 nucleotides matching TRBD2. From germline, CDR1 is LGHNA and CDR2 YNFKEQ. The CDR3 has 18 amino acids. The ends lost 0 bases at V and 0 bases at J; junction bases unmatched: 8. This CDR3 is CASSQEGYSGASTDTQYF. In nucleotides, the CDR3 is TGTGCCAGCAGCCAAGAGGGATATAGCGGGGCTAGCACAGATACGCAGTATTTT.

This clone was found a few times. This chain joins TRBV7-6 and TRBJ2-3; D gene ambiguous. This CDR3 region has 12 residues. The V end was cut by 4 bases, the J end by 6 bases, with 8 bases between. In germline, CDR1 is SGHVS, CDR2 FNYEAQ. CDR3 sequence: CASSWDLDTQYF. The CDR3 DNA follows: TGTGCCAGCAGCTGGGATCTGGATACGCAGTATTTT.

The chain couples TRBV28 to TRBJ2-3; D may correspond to TRBD1 or TRBD2 (5 bases each). Germline loops: CDR1 MDHEN, CDR2 SYDVKM. V lost 5 bases to trimming and J lost 2 bases, with 11 bases between them. CDR3 length: 14 amino acids. CDR3 nucleotides: TGTGCCAGCAGTCCAGTCGGGACCACAGATACGCAGTATTTT. Translating it yields CASSPVGTTDTQYF.

This chain uses TRBV2 with TRBJ1-2, with D possibly matching TRBD1 (5 bases). Trimming stripped 2 bases from V and 8 bases from J, with 18 bases between. This CDR3 comprises 15 residues. Per the germline V gene, CDR1 is SNHLY and CDR2 is FYNNEI. CDR3: CASSETGFRAGGYTF. For the CDR3, the DNA is TGTGCCAGCAGTGAAACCGGGTTTAGGGCAGGGGGCTACACCTTC.

The chain joins TRBV11-3 to TRBJ1-1, with D hard to call. The CDR3 is 12 residues long. CDR1 SGHNT and CDR2 YENEEA come from the germline V gene. V was pared by 4 bases and J by 7 bases, with 10 bases between. CDR3 loop: CASSSLGVEAFF. Here the CDR3 DNA reads TGTGCCAGCAGCTCACTTGGGGTTGAAGCTTTCTTT.

With respect to this clone: A far bigger clonotype differs at one base, so this is likely a read error. The rearrangement joins TRBV5-6 to TRBJ1-2; D may be TRBD1 (5 bases). CDR3 length: 16 residues. Germline V gives CDR1 SGHDT, CDR2 YYEEEE. The V and J ends lost 3 bases and 2 bases respectively, with 17 bases between them. The CDR3 spells CASSWESGRTNYGYTF. The CDR3 coding sequence is TGTGCCAGCAGCTGGGAGAGCGGGAGGACAAACTATGGCTACACCTTC.

This chain connects TRBV27 to TRBJ2-7; TRBD1 or TRBD2 may be the D gene (7 bases each). CDR3 length: 14 amino acids. Germline CDR1 is MNHEY and CDR2 is SMNVEV (reference sequence). V was trimmed by 3 bases and J by 4 bases, leaving 13 bases between them. CDR3 bases: TGTGCCAGCAGTTTCTTTCAGGGGGGGTACGAGCAGTACTTC. It translates to CASSFFQGGYEQYF.

This rearrangement joins TRBV4-2 to TRBJ2-2; D not certain. Trimming took 4 bases from V and 2 from J, leaving 17 bases between them. Germline assignment: CDR1 LGHNA and CDR2 YNFKEQ. The CDR3 has 17 residues. CDR3 sequence reads: CASSPLVEGPNTGELFF. CDR3 nucleotides: TGTGCCAGCAGCCCCTTGGTTGAAGGGCCCAACACCGGGGAGCTGTTTTTT.

This clone was counted between two and nine times. The chain links TRBV15 to TRBJ2-7; no reliable D call. V was shortened by 4 bases and J by 7 bases, with 11 bases between the two germline ends. Germline V lookup: CDR1 LNHNV, CDR2 YYDKDF (reference sequence). The CDR3 is 12 amino acids. DNA of the CDR3: TGTGCCACCAGCATCGGGCTATTTGAGCAGTACTTC. It translates to CATSIGLFEQYF.

V is TRBV27 and J is TRBJ2-7; the match to TRBD1 covers 7 bases. Trimming removed 5 bases from V and 3 bases from J; junction bases left unmatched: 4. CDR1 is MNHEY, CDR2 SMNVEV, per germline (reference sequence). CDR3 length: 13 amino acids. The CDR3 bases are TGTGCCAGCAGTCCTAGGACAGGCTACGAGCAGTACTTC. This codes for CASSPRTGYEQYF.

This clone appeared once. The chain uses TRBV11-3 and TRBJ2-3; D is uncertain. Germline V gives CDR1 SGHNT, CDR2 YENEEA. The V gene lost 1 base and the J gene lost 6 bases, with 8 bases spanning the gap. The CDR3 extends over 13 amino acids. In nucleotides, the CDR3 is TGTGCCAGCAGCTTAGTACTGTGGGATACGCAGTATTTT. Residues: CASSLVLWDTQYF.

This chain uses TRBV6-6 with TRBJ2-1; D gene unclear. The germline CDR1 and CDR2 sequences are MNHNY and SVGAGI (reference sequence). Trimming shortened V by 6 bases and J by 2 bases, and 14 bases separated the two germline ends. CDR3 length: 15 amino acids. CDR3 loop: CASSPVTYTYNEQFF. The CDR3, as DNA: TGTGCCAGCAGCCCTGTGACATATACCTACAATGAGCAGTTCTTC.

This chain uses TRBV4-1 with TRBJ2-1; D call uncertain. This CDR3 region has 11 residues. Germline CDR1 reads MGHRA; CDR2 reads YSYEKL. Deletions cut 4 bases from V and 9 bases from J, with 7 bases between. CDR3 region: CASSPGSEQFF. The CDR3, as DNA: TGCGCCAGCAGCCCGGGCAGTGAGCAGTTCTTC.

The sample holds one count of this clone. The chain is built from TRBV6-1 and TRBJ2-3; D is unresolved. The CDR3 covers 15 residues. Between the trimmed V and J ends, which lost 6 bases and 0 bases, there was a span of 13 bases. CDR1 is MNHNS and CDR2 is SASEGT in the germline V gene. The CDR3 here is CASSRGTWSTDTQYF. The CDR3 DNA reads as TGTGCCAGCAGCCGAGGCACATGGAGCACAGATACGCAGTATTTT.

The gene calls are TRBV5-6 and TRBJ1-1; D remains ambiguous. Trimming left V 0 bases short and J 4 bases short, with 10 bases between. Germline-derived CDR1 and CDR2 are SGHDT and YYEEEE. The CDR3 sequence is 14 residues long. CDR3 loop: CASSLGQGSTEAFF. DNA of the CDR3: TGTGCCAGCAGCTTGGGCCAAGGGAGCACTGAAGCTTTCTTT.

The gene calls are TRBV5-6 and TRBJ2-2; no definite D call. The CDR3 is 12 amino acids. Trimming took 0 bases from V and 7 from J, leaving 4 bases between them. Looked up from germline, CDR1 is SGHDT and CDR2 is YYEEEE. CDR3 sequence: CASSLGVGELFF. The CDR3 DNA reads TGTGCCAGCAGCTTGGGCGTCGGGGAGCTGTTTTTT.

The chain carries TRBV19 and TRBJ1-5; the match to TRBD1 covers 8 bases. The V gene end was trimmed by 3 bases and the J gene end by 6 bases; junction bases not matched to a gene: 4. The CDR3 sequence is 14 residues long. CDR1 LNHDA and CDR2 SQIVND come from the germline V gene (reference sequence). The CDR3 nucleotides read TGTGCCAGTAGTATGGACAGGGCCGGTCAGCCCCAGCATTTT. Protein sequence: CASSMDRAGQPQHF.

This clone was observed a single time. The chain is built from TRBV13 and TRBJ1-1; no reliable D call. Trimming took off 5 bases at V and 4 bases at J, with 11 bases between the two ends. Looked up from germline, CDR1 is PRHDT and CDR2 is FYEKMQ (reference sequence). The CDR3 extends over 13 amino acids. CDR3 sequence reads: CASSARLGTEAFF. The DNA for the CDR3 is TGTGCCAGCAGCGCGCGCTTGGGCACTGAAGCTTTCTTT.

The chain couples TRBV10-3 to TRBJ2-2; the D is unclear. Germline CDR1 reads ENHRY; CDR2 reads SYGVKD. V was shortened by 8 bases and J by 0 bases, with 7 bases between the two germline ends. The CDR3 is 13 amino acids. DNA of the CDR3: TGTGCCATCCTAGTCCCGAACACCGGGGAGCTGTTTTTT. It is translated as CAILVPNTGELFF.

V and J are TRBV5-4 and TRBJ2-2, with D unresolved. Germline assignment: CDR1 SGHNT and CDR2 YYREEE (reference sequence). V was cut by 2 bases and J by 4 bases, with 9 bases left in between. The CDR3 length is 14 residues. The CDR3 sequence is CASSFAVFTGELFF. CDR3 nucleotide sequence: TGTGCCAGCAGCTTCGCCGTATTCACCGGGGAGCTGTTTTTT.

In this sample, this clone turned up once. The gene calls are TRBV19 and TRBJ1-1, with a possible D match to TRBD1 (5 bases). This CDR3 comprises 14 residues. With 5 bases removed from V and 0 bases from J, the gap between germline ends came to 10 bases. Per the germline V gene, CDR1 is LNHDA and CDR2 is SQIVND (reference sequence). This chain's CDR3 is CASSFGHMNTEAFF. The CDR3 DNA reads TGTGCCAGTAGTTTCGGACACATGAACACTGAAGCTTTCTTT.

J is TRBJ2-1 and V is TRBV27; D is unresolved. V dropped 4 bases and J dropped 0 bases, with 10 bases sitting between them. Germline CDR1 reads MNHEY; CDR2 reads SMNVEV (reference sequence). This CDR3 is built from 15 residues. The DNA for the CDR3 is TGTGCCAGCAGTTCCGACTTCAGCTCCTACAATGAGCAGTTCTTC. This gives the protein CASSSDFSSYNEQFF.

The chain carries TRBV11-3 and TRBJ2-7; 8 nucleotides match TRBD2. Germline V gene sequence: CDR1 SGHNT, CDR2 YENEEA. The CDR3 has 15 amino acids. V shed 1 base and J 2 bases; nucleotides not matched to a gene: 4. Written as DNA, the CDR3 is TGTGCCAGCAGCTTAGCCCCGGGGGGGGCCTACGAGCAGTACTTC. It specifies CASSLAPGGAYEQYF. Combining the CDR3 with reference TRBV11-3 and TRBJ2-7 gives the whole variable domain EAGVVQSPRYKIIEKKQPVAFWCNPISGHNTLYWYLQNLGQGPELLIRYENEEAVDDSQLPKDRFSAERLKGVDSTLKIQPAELGDSAVYLCASSLAPGGAYEQYFGPGTRLTVT.

The rearrangement links TRBV27 to TRBJ2-6; D may be TRBD2 (5 bases). Germline V gene sequence: CDR1 MNHEY, CDR2 SMNVEV (reference sequence). The CDR3 contains 14 residues. V lost 4 bases, J lost 3 bases, and 7 bases lay in between. The CDR3 DNA reads TGTGCCAGCAGTTCTACTAGTGGGGCCAACGTCCTGACTTTC. This codes for CASSSTSGANVLTF.

This clone was found a few times. V and J are TRBV7-6 and TRBJ2-7; D ambiguous. Trimming pared 5 bases from V and 0 bases from J, leaving 11 bases between. In germline, CDR1 is SGHVS, CDR2 FNYEAQ. This CDR3 region has 14 residues. CDR3 sequence: CASSRLGGSYEQYF. CDR3 in DNA: TGTGCCAGCAGCCGGTTAGGTGGCTCCTACGAGCAGTACTTC.

This chain connects TRBV4-3 to TRBJ1-1; 7 positions agree with TRBD1. The V gene's germline CDR1 is LGHNA and CDR2 YSLEER. There are 13 residues in the CDR3. The V segment lost 6 bases and the J segment 6 bases; nucleotides outside the gene matches: 7. For the CDR3, the DNA is TGCGCCAGCAGTCAGACAGGGAAGTCTGAAGCTTTCTTT. Its protein product is CASSQTGKSEAFF.

This chain connects TRBV7-6 to TRBJ2-3, with 9 positions matching TRBD2. V was clipped by 2 bases and J by 2 bases; unmatched bases: 8. Germline V gives CDR1 SGHVS, CDR2 FNYEAQ. CDR3 length: 17 amino acids. CDR3 sequence reads: CASSLRASGALTDTQYF. For the CDR3, the DNA is TGTGCCAGCAGCTTAAGGGCTAGCGGGGCCCTCACAGATACGCAGTATTTT. Together with reference TRBV7-6 and TRBJ2-3, the CDR3 gives the full variable domain: GAGVSQSPRYKVTKRGQDVALRCDPISGHVSLYWYRQALGQGPEFLTYFNYEAQQDKSGLPNDRFSAERPEGSISTLTIQRTEQRDSAMYRCASSLRASGALTDTQYFGPGTRLTVL.

The CDR3 region is CASSSYRARRDEKLFF. The CDR3 region has the DNA TGTGCCAGCAGCTCGTATCGGGCCCGCCGGGATGAAAAACTGTTTTTT. This chain uses TRBV7-9 with TRBJ1-4; D ambiguous. The CDR3 length is 16 residues. Germline V gene sequence: CDR1 SEHNR, CDR2 FQNEAQ (reference sequence). Trimming removed 4 bases from V and 6 bases from J, with 18 bases in between.

The chain uses TRBV11-2 and TRBJ2-5; D might be TRBD2 (6 bases). The V end was cut by 9 bases, the J end by 9 bases, with 8 bases between. Germline CDR1 and CDR2: SGHAT and FQNNGV. The length of the CDR3 is 9 residues. The CDR3 bases are TGTGCCAGTCCGGGGGCCCAGTACTTC. This sequence encodes CASPGAQYF.